This TCR beta chain was captured in a study of cytomegalovirus exposure and HLA in healthy donors. Study details: The same platform used for the 600 to 750 first-cohort repertoires was also used for the 120 validation repertoires, as a later analysis reported.

Whole-study results and caveats: Within the approximately 110 validation repertoires, first-cohort TCR clusters tended to co-occur, according to a later analysis.

In regard to this clone: No antigen is known for it. The same CDR3 can be traced to other DNA sequences in this sample.

CDR3 length: 13 residues. V lost 1 base to trimming and J lost 4 bases, with 8 bases between them. Germline assignment: CDR1 SGHNT and CDR2 YYREEE (reference sequence). Produced via immunoSEQ multiplex PCR; TCRdb's table is partial and in-frame only. The profile shows around 300,000 clones, about 86% of them singletons. This receptor was obtained from a woman under 30 in good health and CMV-seronegative. The chain links TRBV5-4 to TRBJ1-1; a weak D match, TRBD1 (5 bases). Specimen: PBMCs. CDR3 region: CASSLQGRTEAFF. In DNA form, the CDR3 reads TGTGCCAGCAGCTTGCAGGGTCGCACTGAAGCTTTCTTT.